One and the same sample provided the 25 T cell receptor beta chains below, sequenced in a study of cytomegalovirus exposure and HLA in healthy donors. This PCR relied on a set of 60 Vbeta primers and 13 Jbeta primers. TCRdb keeps only in-frame clones here, not all; method: immunoSEQ multiplex PCR. The profile covers nearly 200,000 clones, with more than 75% appearing a single time and 6.5% taken by the ten largest. Material: PBMCs. The origin of the receptors is a woman between 50 and 59 years old in good health and CMV-seropositive.

The genes are TRBV29-1 and TRBJ2-1, with TRBD2 identical over 7 bases. This CDR3 spans 13 amino acids. Unmatched junction bases numbered 11, after V lost 7 bases and J lost 8 bases. CDR1 is SQVTM and CDR2 is ANQGSEA in the germline V gene. The CDR3 nucleotides read TGCAGCGCCGCCCCCCGGCTAGCGGATGAGCAGTTCTTC. Its translation is CSAAPRLADEQFF.

The chain combines TRBV7-2 with TRBJ1-2, with 7 bases that match TRBD1. With 1 base clipped from V and 2 bases from J, the junction kept 4 bases outside the gene matches. The germline V gene has CDR1 SGHTA and CDR2 FQGNSA. The CDR3 spans 15 residues. CDR3 sequence (DNA): TGTGCCAGCAGCTTAGGAGGGGGACAGAACTATGGCTACACCTTC. Translating gives CASSLGGGQNYGYTF.

The chain couples TRBV30 to TRBJ2-2; tentative D call: TRBD1 (6 bases). The germline gives CDR1 GTSNPN, CDR2 SVGIG (reference sequence). The CDR3 runs to 16 residues. V dropped 2 bases and J dropped 0 bases, with 13 bases sitting between them. DNA for the CDR3: TGTGCCTGGAGTCAGGGGAAGGGTTCGAACACCGGGGAGCTGTTTTTT. Amino acid sequence: CAWSQGKGSNTGELFF.

This chain connects TRBV19 to TRBJ2-7; tentatively, D is TRBD2 (5 bases). Looked up from germline, CDR1 is LNHDA and CDR2 is SQIVND (reference sequence). V dropped 5 bases and J dropped 3 bases, with 11 bases sitting between them. The length of the CDR3 is 13 residues. CDR3 residues: CASSSDGLYEQYF. The CDR3 DNA is TGTGCCAGTAGTTCGGACGGACTCTACGAGCAGTACTTC. Based on the CDR3 plus reference TRBV19 and TRBJ2-7, the full variable domain is DGGITQSPKYLFRKEGQNVTLSCEQNLNHDAMYWYRQDPGQGLRLIYYSQIVNDFQKGDIAEGYSVSREKKESFPLTVTSAQKNPTAFYLCASSSDGLYEQYFGPGTRLTVT.

The chain joins TRBV18 to TRBJ2-3; 9 bases match TRBD2. J was trimmed by 4 bases and V by 4 bases; bases with no gene match: 3. The CDR3 totals 14 residues. Germline V gene lookup returns CDR1 KGHSH and CDR2 LQKENI. CDR3 in amino acids: CASSRAGGPDTQYF. The CDR3, as DNA: TGTGCCAGCTCACGGGCGGGAGGGCCAGATACGCAGTATTTT.

The genes are TRBV11-2 and TRBJ2-5; TRBD2 might be the D (6 bases). The CDR3 loop spans 12 amino acids. Trimming stripped 8 bases from V and 1 base from J, with 8 bases between. In germline, CDR1 is SGHAT, CDR2 FQNNGV. The CDR3, as DNA: TGTGCCAGCCGGGACTTCCAAGAGACCCAGTACTTC. This gives the protein CASRDFQETQYF.

This clone was counted a single time. This chain uses TRBV7-9 with TRBJ2-7; D is unresolved. CDR1 is SEHNR, CDR2 FQNEAQ, per germline (reference sequence). The CDR3 is made up of 13 amino acids. V was cut by 1 base and J by 3 bases, with 7 bases left in between. The CDR3 DNA reads TGTGCCAGCAGCTTAGTTAACAGCTACGAGCAGTACTTC. It specifies CASSLVNSYEQYF.

The rearrangement uses TRBV28 and TRBJ2-7, with D possibly TRBD1 on 6 matching bases. Per the germline V gene, CDR1 is MDHEN and CDR2 is SYDVKM. This CDR3 contains 15 residues. V lost 6 bases to trimming and J lost 3 bases, with 18 bases between them. The DNA of the CDR3 is TGTGCCAGCAGCAAAGGACAGTCGATATTCTACGAGCAGTACTTC. Its protein product is CASSKGQSIFYEQYF.

The chain uses TRBV5-1 and TRBJ2-7; 13 bases are shared with TRBD2. V dropped 0 bases and J dropped 0; count of bases not matched to a gene: 6. Germline-derived CDR1 and CDR2 are SGHRS and YFSETQ. The CDR3 is 18 residues long. This CDR3 is CASSLGLAGGLSSYEQYF. Written as DNA, the CDR3 is TGCGCCAGCAGCTTGGGACTAGCGGGGGGCCTGAGCTCCTACGAGCAGTACTTC.

This rearrangement joins TRBV5-1 to TRBJ1-5; D not resolved. V shed 2 bases and J shed 0 bases, with 12 bases lying between them. Germline V gene lookup returns CDR1 SGHRS and CDR2 YFSETQ. The CDR3 runs 16 residues. CDR3 bases: TGCGCCAGCAGCTTTCTGAGCAGGCCTAGCAATCAGCCCCAGCATTTT. Its translation is CASSFLSRPSNQPQHF.

The rearrangement uses TRBV5-1 and TRBJ2-3, with 11 positions matching TRBD2. V shed 0 bases and J 5 bases; nucleotides not matched to a gene: 5. Germline V gives CDR1 SGHRS, CDR2 YFSETQ. CDR3 length: 16 residues. The CDR3, as DNA: TGCGCCAGCAGCTTGGCGGTTAGCGGGGGGGGAGATACGCAGTATTTT. This gives the protein CASSLAVSGGGDTQYF.

V and J are TRBV7-2 and TRBJ2-1; 9 bases are a match to TRBD2. Germline V gene data show CDR1 as SGHTA and CDR2 as FQGNSA. This CDR3 spans 15 amino acids. The V and J ends lost 5 bases and 7 bases, in that order; junction bases with no gene match: 9. CDR3 sequence reads: CASSGSGGWGNEQFF. The CDR3 region has the DNA TGTGCCAGCAGCGGAAGCGGGGGGTGGGGAAATGAGCAGTTCTTC.

V and J are TRBV5-4 and TRBJ1-2; unclear D gene. From germline, CDR1 is SGHNT and CDR2 YYREEE (reference sequence). The CDR3 is 15 residues long. V lost 1 base, J lost 7 bases, and 17 bases lay in between. In DNA form, the CDR3 reads TGTGCCAGCAGCTTGCTAACGAGGGTGGGTAGTGGCTACACCTTC. This gives the protein CASSLLTRVGSGYTF.

The chain combines TRBV7-6 with TRBJ2-3, with D possibly TRBD1 on 8 matching bases. V lost 5 bases to trimming and J lost 1 base, with 19 bases between them. The germline CDR1 and CDR2 sequences are SGHVS and FNYEAQ. The CDR3 totals 17 residues. CDR3 residues: CASSPSGGAGGTDTQYF. CDR3 bases: TGTGCCAGCAGCCCCTCAGGGGGCGCGGGAGGCACAGATACGCAGTATTTT. The full variable domain, in which reference TRBV7-6 and TRBJ2-3 provide the parts outside the CDR3, is GAGVSQSPRYKVTKRGQDVALRCDPISGHVSLYWYRQALGQGPEFLTYFNYEAQQDKSGLPNDRFSAERPEGSISTLTIQRTEQRDSAMYRCASSPSGGAGGTDTQYFGPGTRLTVL.

A few counts support this clone. The chain employs TRBV28 and TRBJ1-2; D may be TRBD1 (5 bases). The CDR3 is 13 amino acids. Trimming removed 6 bases at V and 2 bases at J, with 10 bases between. Germline CDR1 and CDR2: MDHEN and SYDVKM. The CDR3 protein is CASRQDTNYGYTF. As DNA, the CDR3 is TGTGCCAGCAGACAGGACACAAACTATGGCTACACCTTC.

This clone showed up just a few times. A junction boundary mismatches the germline segment, possibly from a read error. The CDR3 sequence: CSSSPSPGGNTIYF. CDR3 nucleotide sequence: TGTTCCAGCAGCCCTAGTCCCGGGGGAAACACCATATATTTT. The V gene is TRBV7-9, the J gene TRBJ1-3; D remains unclear. CDR1 SEHNR and CDR2 FQNEAQ come from the germline V gene (reference sequence). The CDR3 runs to 14 residues.

For the CDR3, the DNA is TGTGCCAGCAGCCGGACAGGGGTTAGAGAGACCCAGTACTTC. It specifies CASSRTGVRETQYF. This chain connects TRBV7-7 to TRBJ2-5, with 9 bases aligning to TRBD1. Germline V gene sequence: CDR1 SSHAT, CDR2 FNYEAQ (reference sequence). The CDR3 consists of 14 residues. The junction had 5 bases not matched to a gene; V was cut back by 5 bases and J by 4 bases.

The chain has TRBV30 and TRBJ2-7; 8 bases match TRBD2. V was clipped by 6 bases and J by 5 bases; unmatched bases: 15. Per germline, CDR1 GTSNPN and CDR2 SVGIG (reference sequence). CDR3 length: 15 residues. Here the CDR3 DNA reads TGTGCCTGCACTAGGGGACTAGTAACACCGAACGAGCAGTACTTC. The encoded protein is CACTRGLVTPNEQYF.

The chain employs TRBV5-1 and TRBJ2-2, with D possibly being TRBD2 (5 bases). CDR1 and CDR2 from the germline V gene are SGHRS and YFSETQ. CDR3 length equals 15 residues. Trimming left V 2 bases short and J 4 bases short, with 12 bases between. CDR3 amino acids: CASSLGLAGTGELFF. In DNA form, the CDR3 reads TGCGCCAGCAGCTTAGGGCTAGCTGGCACCGGGGAGCTGTTTTTT. Complete variable domain (other parts from reference TRBV5-1 and TRBJ2-2): KAGVTQTPRYLIKTRGQQVTLSCSPISGHRSVSWYQQTPGQGLQFLFEYFSETQRNKGNFPGRFSGRQFSNSRSEMNVSTLELGDSALYLCASSLGLAGTGELFFGEGSRLTVL.

This clone was seen a handful of times. This sequence joins TRBV7-2 and TRBJ2-5; TRBD1 might be the D (5 bases). CDR1 is SGHTA and CDR2 is FQGNSA in the germline V gene. The V gene lost 1 base and the J gene lost 7 bases, with 10 bases spanning the gap. The CDR3 loop spans 13 amino acids. CDR3: CASSLVGPRTQYF. In DNA form, the CDR3 reads TGTGCCAGCAGCTTAGTGGGGCCCAGGACCCAGTACTTC.

This chain uses TRBV5-6 with TRBJ2-3; TRBD1 is a possible D gene (6 bases). Trimming cost V 0 bases and J 2 bases, with 7 bases left between them. The germline gives CDR1 SGHDT, CDR2 YYEEEE. The CDR3 runs to 14 residues. This chain's CDR3 is CASSLGQVTDTQYF. For the CDR3, the DNA is TGTGCCAGCAGCTTGGGACAGGTCACAGATACGCAGTATTTT.

The V call is TRBV15, the J call TRBJ2-1, with D unresolved. CDR1 and CDR2 from the germline V gene are LNHNV and YYDKDF (reference sequence). V lost 1 base to trimming and J lost 2 bases, with 9 bases between them. This CDR3 is built from 15 residues. As DNA, the CDR3 is TGTGCCACCAGCAGAGTTTCTATCGCCTACAATGAGCAGTTCTTC. Protein sequence: CATSRVSIAYNEQFF.

DNA of the CDR3: TGTGCCAGCAGCTTTGGACAGGGGCATAACTATGGCTACACCTTC. Protein sequence: CASSFGQGHNYGYTF. The chain combines TRBV5-4 with TRBJ1-2; 9 bases map to TRBD1. This CDR3 comprises 15 residues. Germline V gene data show CDR1 as SGHNT and CDR2 as YYREEE (reference sequence). After removal of 2 bases from V and 1 base from J, the junction contained 3 bases not matched to a gene.

The chain employs TRBV27 and TRBJ1-5, with D possibly TRBD1 on 5 matching bases. This CDR3 comprises 14 residues. The germline V and J ends were trimmed by 2 bases and 7 bases, with 12 bases remaining between them. Germline assignment: CDR1 MNHEY and CDR2 SMNVEV (reference sequence). In nucleotides, the CDR3 is TGTGCCAGCAGTTTAGCGGGGGGGGGACAGCCCCAGCATTTT. Translating gives CASSLAGGGQPQHF.

The chain carries TRBV15 and TRBJ2-7; D unclear. The germline gives CDR1 LNHNV, CDR2 YYDKDF (reference sequence). The length of the CDR3 is 14 residues. Trimming removed 0 bases at V and 2 bases at J, with 8 bases between. This CDR3 reads CATSRDRRTYEQYF. CDR3 bases: TGTGCCACCAGCAGAGACAGGCGAACCTACGAGCAGTACTTC.